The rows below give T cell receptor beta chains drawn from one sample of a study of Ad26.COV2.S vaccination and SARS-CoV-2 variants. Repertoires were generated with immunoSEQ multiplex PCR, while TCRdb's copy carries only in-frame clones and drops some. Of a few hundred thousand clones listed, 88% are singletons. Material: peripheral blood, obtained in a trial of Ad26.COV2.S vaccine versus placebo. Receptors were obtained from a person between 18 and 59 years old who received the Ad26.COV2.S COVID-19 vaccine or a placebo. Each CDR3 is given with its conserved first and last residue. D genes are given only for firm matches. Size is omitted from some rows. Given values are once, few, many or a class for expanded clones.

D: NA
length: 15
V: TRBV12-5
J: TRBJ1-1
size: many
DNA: TGTGCTAGTGGGCTCCACAGGGACCTTAACACTGAAGCTTTCTTT
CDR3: CASGLHRDLNTEAFF

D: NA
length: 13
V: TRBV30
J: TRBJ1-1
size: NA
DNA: TGTGCCTGTATAGTTTCGGGGACCACTGAAGCTTTCTTT
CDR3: CACIVSGTTEAFF

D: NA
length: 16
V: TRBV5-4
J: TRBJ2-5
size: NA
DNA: TGTGCCAGCAGTAAATGGGCGGGACGGACCCAAGAGACCCAGTACTTC
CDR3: CASSKWAGRTQETQYF

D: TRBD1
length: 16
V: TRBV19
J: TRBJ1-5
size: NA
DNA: TGTGCCAGTAGTATAGCTGGCAGGGGGCTCAATCAGCCCCAGCATTTT
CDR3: CASSIAGRGLNQPQHF

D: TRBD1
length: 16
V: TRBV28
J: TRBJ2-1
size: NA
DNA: TGTGCCAGCAGTTTATTTACAGGGGGAGTCTACAATGAGCAGTTCTTC
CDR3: CASSLFTGGVYNEQFF

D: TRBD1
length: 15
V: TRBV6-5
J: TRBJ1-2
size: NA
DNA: TGTGCCAGCAGTTTCTCCCAACAGGGGGAGGCCGGCTACACCTTC
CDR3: CASSFSQQGEAGYTF

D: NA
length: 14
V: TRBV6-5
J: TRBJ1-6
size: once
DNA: TGTGCCAGCAGGACTTGGCCCCGGGATTCACCCCTCCACTTT
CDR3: CASRTWPRDSPLHF

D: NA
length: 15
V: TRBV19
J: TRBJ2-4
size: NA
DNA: TGTGCCAGTAGTCCATACCAGGGTCACGGAAACATTCAGTACTTC
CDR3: CASSPYQGHGNIQYF

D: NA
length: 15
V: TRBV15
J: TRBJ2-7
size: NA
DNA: TGTGCCACCAGCAGAGATGTGGGGTCCTCCTACGAGCAGTACTTC
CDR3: CATSRDVGSSYEQYF

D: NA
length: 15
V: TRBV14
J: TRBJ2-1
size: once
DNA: TGTGCCAGCAGCCTGAGGGGGGCGTCCTACAATGAGCAGTTCTTC
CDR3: CASSLRGASYNEQFF

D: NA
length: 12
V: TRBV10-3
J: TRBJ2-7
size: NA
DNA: TGTGCCACCAAGACAAGGTCCTACGAGCAGTACTTC
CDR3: CATKTRSYEQYF

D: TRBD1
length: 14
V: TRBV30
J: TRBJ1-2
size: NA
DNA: TGTGCCTGGAGTTTCCCGACAGGGATCGGTGGCTACACCTTC
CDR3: CAWSFPTGIGGYTF

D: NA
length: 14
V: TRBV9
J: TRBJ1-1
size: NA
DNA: TGTGCCAGCAGCCCCGAGCAAGTGAACACTGAAGCTTTCTTT
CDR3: CASSPEQVNTEAFF

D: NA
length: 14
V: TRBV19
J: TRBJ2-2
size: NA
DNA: TGTGCCAGTAGTGGGACCGCGAACACCGGGGAGCTGTTTTTT
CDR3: CASSGTANTGELFF

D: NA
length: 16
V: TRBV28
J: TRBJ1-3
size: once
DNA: TGTGCCAGCAGGGGAGGGGGGAGCTTGGCTGGAAACACCATATATTTT
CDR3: CASRGGGSLAGNTIYF

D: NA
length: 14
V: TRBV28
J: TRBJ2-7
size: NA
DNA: TGTGCCAGCAGTCGAAGGGAAGGGATCTACGAGCAGTACTTC
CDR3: CASSRREGIYEQYF

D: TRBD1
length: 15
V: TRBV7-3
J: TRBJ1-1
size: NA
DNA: TGTGCCAGCAGCTTAATTGTCAGGGGGCCGACTGAAGCTTTCTTT
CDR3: CASSLIVRGPTEAFF

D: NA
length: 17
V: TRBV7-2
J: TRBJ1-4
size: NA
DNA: TGTGCCAGCAGCTTAGTTTCAGCTATTGCAACTAATGAAAAACTGTTTTTT
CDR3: CASSLVSAIATNEKLFF

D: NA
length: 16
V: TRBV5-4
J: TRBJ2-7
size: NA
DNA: TGTGCCAGCAGCTACGAGGGGGCGGGGGGTGCCTACGAGCAGTACTTC
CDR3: CASSYEGAGGAYEQYF

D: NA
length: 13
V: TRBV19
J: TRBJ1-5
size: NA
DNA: TGTGCCAGTAGTACCGTTAGCAATCAGCCCCAGCATTTT
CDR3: CASSTVSNQPQHF

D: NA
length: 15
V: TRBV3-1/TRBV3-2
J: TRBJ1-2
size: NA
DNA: TGTGCCAGCAGCCCAATCTCAGGTATATTCTATGGCTACACCTTC
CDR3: CASSPISGIFYGYTF

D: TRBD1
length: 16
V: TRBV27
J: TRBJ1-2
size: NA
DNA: TGTGCCAGCAGTTTATACTACAGGGGACAAGGCTATGGCTACACCTTC
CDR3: CASSLYYRGQGYGYTF

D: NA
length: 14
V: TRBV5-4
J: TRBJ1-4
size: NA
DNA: TGTGCCAGCAGTCTCAACGGAGTTTGGGAAAAACTGTTTTTT
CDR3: CASSLNGVWEKLFF

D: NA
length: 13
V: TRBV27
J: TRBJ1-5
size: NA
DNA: TGTGCCAGCAGTTTTGGGGTGCATCAGCCCCAGCATTTT
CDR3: CASSFGVHQPQHF

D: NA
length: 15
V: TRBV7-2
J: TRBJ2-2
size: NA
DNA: TGTGCCAGCAGCTTAGTTCAGGCGAACACCGGGGAGCTGTTTTTT
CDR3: CASSLVQANTGELFF

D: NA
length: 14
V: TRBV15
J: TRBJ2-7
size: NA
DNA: TGTGCCACCAGCAGAGAGGGGCAGGGGTACGAGCAGTACTTC
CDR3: CATSREGQGYEQYF

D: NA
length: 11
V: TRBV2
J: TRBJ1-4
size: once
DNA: TGTGCCAGCAGATGGGCTGAAAAACTGTTTTTT
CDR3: CASRWAEKLFF

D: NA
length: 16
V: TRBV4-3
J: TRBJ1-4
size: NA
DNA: TGCGCCAGCAGCCGTCTCCTTCGGGGGGCTAATGAAAAACTGTTTTTT
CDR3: CASSRLLRGANEKLFF

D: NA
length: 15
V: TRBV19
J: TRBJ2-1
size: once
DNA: TGTGCCAGTAGCAAACAGGGGGGGTCCTACAATGAGCAGTTCTTC
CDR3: CASSKQGGSYNEQFF

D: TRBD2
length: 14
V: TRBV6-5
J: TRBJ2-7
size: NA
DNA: TGTGCCAGCAGGAAGGGGACTAGCTCCTACGAGCAGTACTTC
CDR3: CASRKGTSSYEQYF

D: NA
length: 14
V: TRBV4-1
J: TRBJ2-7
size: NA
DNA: TGCGCCAGCAGCCCCGTGTCCGGGACCTACGAGCAGTACTTC
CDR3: CASSPVSGTYEQYF

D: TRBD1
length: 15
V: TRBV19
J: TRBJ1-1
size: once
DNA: TGTGCCAGTAGTATAGTGGACAGGGTGAACACTGAAGCTTTCTTT
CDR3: CASSIVDRVNTEAFF

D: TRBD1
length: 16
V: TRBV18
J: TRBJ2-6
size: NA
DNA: TGTGCCAGCTCACCACGGGACAGGGCTGGGGCCAACGTCCTGACTTTC
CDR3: CASSPRDRAGANVLTF

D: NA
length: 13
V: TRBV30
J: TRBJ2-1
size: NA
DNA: TGTGCCTGGAGCTTGGGGCCTCGGAATGAGCAGTTCTTC
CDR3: CAWSLGPRNEQFF

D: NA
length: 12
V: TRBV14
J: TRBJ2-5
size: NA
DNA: TGTGCCAGCAGCCAGCCCCAAGAGACCCAGTACTTC
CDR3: CASSQPQETQYF

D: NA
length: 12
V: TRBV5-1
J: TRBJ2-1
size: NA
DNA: TGCGCCAGCAGCTTGGGGGCCAATGAGCAGTTCTTC
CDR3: CASSLGANEQFF

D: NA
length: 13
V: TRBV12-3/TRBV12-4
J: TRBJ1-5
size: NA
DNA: TGTGCCAGCACCGGTTCCGGACGGCAGCCCCAGCATTTT
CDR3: CASTGSGRQPQHF

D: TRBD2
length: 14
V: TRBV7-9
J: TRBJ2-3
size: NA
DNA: TGTGCCAGCAGCCCGGGACTAGAAGCAGATACGCAGTATTTT
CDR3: CASSPGLEADTQYF

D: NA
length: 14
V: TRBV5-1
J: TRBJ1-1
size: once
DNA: TGCGCCAGCAACAGAGGACCAGGGGACACTGAAGCTTTCTTT
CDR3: CASNRGPGDTEAFF

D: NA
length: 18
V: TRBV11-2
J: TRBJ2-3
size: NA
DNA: TGTGCCAGCAGCTTAATGGGGGCTAACAACAACCCGACAGATACGCAGTATTTT
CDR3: CASSLMGANNNPTDTQYF

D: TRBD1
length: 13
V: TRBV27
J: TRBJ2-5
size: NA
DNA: TGTGCCAGCAGTCAACAGGGGGAAGAGACCCAGTACTTC
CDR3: CASSQQGEETQYF

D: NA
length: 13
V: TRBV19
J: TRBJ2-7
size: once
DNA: TGTGCCAGTAGTCCCCAACAGGGTAACGAGCAGTACTTC
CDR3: CASSPQQGNEQYF

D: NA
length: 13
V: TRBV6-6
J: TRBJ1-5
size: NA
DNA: TGTGCCAGCAGTTACTCGATAGAACAGCCCCAGCATTTT
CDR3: CASSYSIEQPQHF

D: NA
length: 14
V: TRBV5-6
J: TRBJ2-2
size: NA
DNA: TGTGCCAGCAGAACAGGGCGGGGTACCGGGGAGCTGTTTTTT
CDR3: CASRTGRGTGELFF

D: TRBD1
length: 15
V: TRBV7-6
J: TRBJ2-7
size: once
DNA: TGTGCCAGCAGCTTAGCCGGACAGGGTGGGGATGAGCAGTACTTC
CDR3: CASSLAGQGGDEQYF

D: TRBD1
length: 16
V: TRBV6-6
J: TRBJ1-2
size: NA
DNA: TGTGCCAGCAGTTACCCCGTACAGGGGCTCCCCTATGGCTACACCTTC
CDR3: CASSYPVQGLPYGYTF

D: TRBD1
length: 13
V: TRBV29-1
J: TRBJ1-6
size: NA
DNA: TGCAGCGTAGCGACAGGGGGTAATTCACCCCTCCACTTT
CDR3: CSVATGGNSPLHF

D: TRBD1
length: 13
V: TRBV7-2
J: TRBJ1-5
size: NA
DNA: TGTGCCAGCGGACAGGACTTCAATCAGCCCCAGCATTTT
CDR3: CASGQDFNQPQHF